This T cell receptor (beta chain) was sequenced during a study of identical twins. TCRdb independently ran MiXCR on the 5' RACE reads; one entry per CDR3 protein. Among around 490,000 distinct CDR3 sequences listed, approximately 20% were seen once. Germline V CDR1 and CDR2: MNHNS, SASEGT. This CDR3 region has 13 residues. Trimming pared 6 bases from V and 3 bases from J, leaving 12 bases between. The same data also went into a second study, on yellow fever vaccine responses in identical twins.

The receptor's source is a woman aged 18 to 35 in good health. The genes are TRBV6-1 and TRBJ2-7; weak D call: TRBD2 (6 bases). Sample: CD4+ T cells sorted from blood. CDR3 sequence reads: CASRPGSNYEQYF. CDR3 DNA sequence: TGTGCCAGCAGGCCCGGGAGCAACTACGAGCAGTACTTC.